A single sample gave rise to the 30 T cell receptor beta chains below, sequenced in a study of blood T cell repertoires in COVID-19. Profiling relied on immunoSEQ multiplex PCR, and the TCRdb table lists in-frame clones only, not all of them. The table lists 84,000 or so clones, around four fifths of them singletons. Sequenced material: peripheral blood. The receptors were sampled from an elderly man with active or convalescent COVID-19.

The chain has TRBV6-5 and TRBJ2-7, with D possibly matching TRBD2 (6 bases). The CDR3 totals 12 residues. V was pared by 5 bases and J by 7 bases, with 12 bases between. Germline CDR1 and CDR2: MNHEY and SVGAGI. CDR3 loop: CASSQSRGEQYV. The CDR3 DNA follows: TGTGCCAGCAGTCAATCCCGGGGGGAGCAGTACGTC.

This clone has a single count. The J gene is TRBJ1-2, the V gene TRBV6-1, with D maybe TRBD1 (5 bases). Germline loops: CDR1 MNHNS, CDR2 SASEGT. V was pared by 3 bases and J by 4 bases, with 15 bases between. The length of the CDR3 is 15 residues. The DNA for the CDR3 is TGTGCCAGCAGTGACGCGGGGCTATTTGGCTATGGCTACACCTTC. Translating it yields CASSDAGLFGYGYTF.

The chain carries TRBV5-1 and TRBJ2-2; 8 bases agree with TRBD1. V shed 4 bases and J 4 bases; nucleotides not matched to a gene: 6. CDR3 length equals 15 residues. Germline CDR1 SGHRS, CDR2 YFSETQ. The CDR3 spells CASSPGQGGTGELFF. CDR3 coding DNA: TGCGCCAGCAGCCCCGGACAGGGTGGCACCGGGGAGCTGTTTTTT.

Regarding this clone: The junction departs from the called germline gene at one end, perhaps through a read error. This chain joins TRBV9 and TRBJ2-3; 9 positions agree with TRBD2. Germline V gene lookup returns CDR1 SGDLS and CDR2 YYNGEE. The CDR3 covers 15 residues. CDR3 loop: CASSVAGGHTNTQYF. The CDR3 DNA follows: TGTGCCAGCAGCGTTGCGGGAGGGCACACAAATACGCAGTATTTT.

J is TRBJ2-1 and V is TRBV5-1, with D unclear. V gave up 4 bases and J gave up 7 bases, with 15 bases separating them. Germline V gene lookup returns CDR1 SGHRS and CDR2 YFSETQ. This CDR3 is 14 amino acids long. This CDR3 reads CASSPTITRNEQFF. CDR3 nucleotides: TGCGCCAGCAGCCCCACTATCACCCGAAATGAGCAGTTCTTC.

The CDR3 region has the DNA TGTGCCAGCAGCAAATGGACAGGGCCGGGGGGCTACACCTTC. Translating it yields CASSKWTGPGGYTF. The chain uses TRBV21-1 and TRBJ1-2; the listed D gene, TRBD1, was not tested against the DNA. TRBV21-1 is annotated as a pseudogene. The CDR3 is 14 residues long.

This clone appeared once. The chain links TRBV18 to TRBJ1-4; D is possibly TRBD1 (6 bases). The CDR3 extends over 16 amino acids. Trimming took off 5 bases at V and 0 bases at J, with 13 bases between the two ends. Germline V gene sequence: CDR1 KGHSH, CDR2 LQKENI. CDR3 amino acids: CASSKGQSATNEKLFF. Here the CDR3 DNA reads TGTGCCAGCTCAAAAGGACAGTCCGCAACTAATGAAAAACTGTTTTTT.

This clone was seen only once. This chain uses TRBV5-1 with TRBJ1-2; 10 bases line up with TRBD1. V shed 1 base and J 6 bases; nucleotides not matched to a gene: 12. CDR1 SGHRS and CDR2 YFSETQ come from the germline V gene. This CDR3 spans 17 amino acids. The CDR3 loop reads CASSLLVTGGAYDGYTF. CDR3 bases: TGCGCCAGCAGCTTGCTGGTGACAGGGGGCGCTTATGATGGCTACACCTTC.

CDR3 nucleotide sequence: TGTGCCAGCAGCTTAGAGGGGGACAGGCGAGGTGGCTACACCTTC. Translation: CASSLEGDRRGGYTF. V gene TRBV7-2 combines with J gene TRBJ1-2, with 8 positions matching TRBD1. J gave up 7 bases and V 1 base, and 8 bases lay outside the gene matches. The CDR3 contains 15 residues. Germline CDR1 is SGHTA and CDR2 is FQGNSA.

A single count supports this clone. The chain recombines TRBV10-2 with TRBJ2-7, with D uncertain. Trimming removed 4 bases from V and 0 bases from J, with 7 bases in between. The germline V gene encodes CDR1 WSHSY and CDR2 SAAADI. The CDR3 runs 13 residues. This CDR3 reads CASSVSSSYEQYV. CDR3 DNA: TGCGCCAGCAGTGTTTCTAGCTCCTACGAGCAGTACGTC.

The chain recombines TRBV10-3 with TRBJ1-5; 8 bases agree with TRBD1. Germline CDR1 and CDR2: ENHRY and SYGVKD. With 3 bases clipped from V and 6 bases from J, the junction kept 7 bases outside the gene matches. There are 15 residues in the CDR3. The CDR3 DNA is TGTGCCATCAGTGATGGGCAGGGGGCGCTTCAGCCCCAGCATTTT. This translates into CAISDGQGALQPQHF.

The V call is TRBV12-3 or TRBV12-4, the J call TRBJ2-1, with D unclear. The CDR3 extends over 12 amino acids. Trimming removed 3 bases from V and 8 bases from J, with 8 bases in between. The CDR3 coding sequence is TGTGCCAGCAGTTTCGTTCCCCATGAGCAGTTCTTC. Translation: CASSFVPHEQFF.

This clone was seen repeatedly, ten times or more. The chain has TRBV14 and TRBJ2-3, with D tentatively TRBD2 (6 bases). The germline V gene has CDR1 SGHDN and CDR2 FVKESK. The V end was cut by 4 bases, the J end by 3 bases, with 11 bases between. The CDR3 runs to 14 residues. The CDR3, as DNA: TGTGCCAGCAGCCCCGGGAGATATACAGATACGCAGTATTTT. It codes for CASSPGRYTDTQYF.

Only a few counts were recorded for this clone. The rearrangement uses TRBV5-1 and TRBJ2-7; D unclear. Trimming removed 1 base at V and 3 bases at J, with 8 bases between. The CDR3 is 13 residues long. CDR1 is SGHRS and CDR2 is YFSETQ in the germline V gene. The CDR3 DNA follows: TGCGCCAGCAGCTTGTCTTTCGGCTACGAGCAGTACGTC. Protein: CASSLSFGYEQYV.

This clone appeared a single time. The chain carries TRBV5-4 and TRBJ2-5, with D uncertain. CDR1 is SGHNT and CDR2 is YYREEE in the germline V gene (reference sequence). Between the trimmed V and J ends, which lost 0 bases and 1 base, there was a span of 7 bases. The CDR3 loop spans 14 amino acids. For the CDR3, the DNA is TGTGCCAGCAGCTTGGGGGCAGTCCAAGAGACCCAGTACTTC. Translating it yields CASSLGAVQETQYF.

The chain recombines TRBV30 with TRBJ2-7, with D maybe TRBD1 (5 bases). Germline assignment: CDR1 GTSNPN and CDR2 SVGIG (reference sequence). The V and J ends lost 1 base and 1 base respectively, with 8 bases between them. The CDR3 consists of 13 residues. Here the CDR3 DNA reads TGTGCCTGGAGTGAGGACATATCCTACGAGCAGTACGTC. Translated, it gives CAWSEDISYEQYV.

For this clone: This sample also contains other DNA sequences that code for the same CDR3. This chain joins TRBV2 and TRBJ1-5, with TRBD1 as a possible D gene (6 bases). The CDR3 covers 15 residues. Germline loops: CDR1 SNHLY, CDR2 FYNNEI. Trimming pared 0 bases from V and 7 bases from J, leaving 13 bases between. The CDR3 spells CASSEARGAGQPQHF. CDR3 DNA: TGTGCCAGCAGTGAAGCGCGGGGGGCGGGACAGCCCCAGCATTTT.

J is TRBJ1-2 and V is TRBV5-1; weak D call: TRBD1 (6 bases). Germline values: CDR1 SGHRS, CDR2 YFSETQ. The CDR3 spans 16 residues. Deletions cut 0 bases from V and 1 base from J, with 13 bases between. CDR3 amino acids: CASSLGPQQGNYGYTF. In DNA, the CDR3 is TGCGCCAGCAGCTTGGGGCCTCAACAGGGTAACTATGGCTACACCTTC.

The chain combines TRBV7-2 with TRBJ1-6; no clear D. Germline V gives CDR1 SGHTA, CDR2 FQGNSA. CDR3 length equals 15 residues. Trimming left V 4 bases short and J 4 bases short, with 11 bases between. CDR3 coding DNA: TGTGCCAGCAGCTCCTCTGGGCAGTATAATTCACCCCTCCACTTT. Translating gives CASSSSGQYNSPLHF.

The V gene is TRBV27, the J gene TRBJ1-5; 8 bases align to TRBD1. Trimming cost V 0 bases and J 4 bases; bases outside gene matches: 2. From germline, CDR1 is MNHEY and CDR2 SMNVEV (reference sequence). This CDR3 contains 15 residues. DNA of the CDR3: TGTGCCAGCAGTTTATCTTGGACAGGGAATCAGCCCCAGCATTTT. Translation gives CASSLSWTGNQPQHF.

The V gene is TRBV2, the J gene TRBJ2-3, with unresolved D. CDR3 size: 12 residues. Germline V gene lookup returns CDR1 SNHLY and CDR2 FYNNEI. Trimming cost V 6 bases and J 2 bases, with 6 bases left between them. CDR3 nucleotide sequence: TGTGCCAGCAGGGTAGACACAGATACGCAGTATTTT. This gives the protein CASRVDTDTQYF.

The chain has TRBV11-2 and TRBJ1-5, with D maybe TRBD1 (5 bases). Trimming cost V 5 bases and J 5 bases, with 13 bases left between them. CDR3 length: 14 amino acids. Germline CDR1 is SGHAT and CDR2 is FQNNGV. CDR3 nucleotide sequence: TGTGCCAGCAGCGAAGCAAGGGGTTATCAGCCCCAGCATTTT. This encodes CASSEARGYQPQHF.

This clone was counted a single time. This rearrangement joins TRBV28 to TRBJ1-5, with D possibly being TRBD1 (5 bases). Trimming took off 6 bases at V and 6 bases at J, with 21 bases between the two ends. This CDR3 has 16 amino acids. CDR1 is MDHEN and CDR2 is SYDVKM in the germline V gene. The CDR3 is CASSQGGRVSSQPQHF. The CDR3 nucleotides read TGTGCCAGCAGCCAGGGTGGACGAGTCTCGAGTCAGCCCCAGCATTTT.

The rearrangement uses TRBV10-2 and TRBJ2-1, with TRBD1 matching over 7 bases. Germline trimming cut 6 bases from V and 4 bases from J; bases unmatched to any gene: 6. The CDR3 has 14 residues. The germline V gene has CDR1 WSHSY and CDR2 SAAADI. The CDR3 spells CASRSGQPYNEQFF. The CDR3 region has the DNA TGCGCCAGCAGATCGGGACAGCCTTACAATGAGCAGTTCTTC.

The chain uses TRBV11-3 and TRBJ2-3; possible D gene TRBD2, 5 bases. From germline, CDR1 is SGHNT and CDR2 YENEEA. CDR3 size: 15 residues. V dropped 5 bases and J dropped 2 bases, with 14 bases sitting between them. The CDR3 protein is CASSPRTPNTDTQYF. Written as DNA, the CDR3 is TGTGCCAGCAGCCCCCGGACTCCTAACACAGATACGCAGTATTTT.

The chain combines TRBV5-6 with TRBJ1-2, with TRBD1 identical over 8 bases. With V trimmed by 2 bases and J by 0 bases, 15 bases remained unmatched. The V gene's germline CDR1 is SGHDT and CDR2 YYEEEE. The length of the CDR3 is 19 residues. The chain's CDR3 is CASSFATGRTGGANYGYTF. DNA of the CDR3: TGTGCCAGCAGCTTCGCCACGGGGCGAACAGGGGGGGCTAACTATGGCTACACCTTC. Based on the CDR3 plus reference TRBV5-6 and TRBJ1-2, the full variable domain is DAGVTQSPTHLIKTRGQQVTLRCSPKSGHDTVSWYQQALGQGPQFIFQYYEEEERQRGNFPDRFSGHQFPNYSSELNVNALLLGDSALYLCASSFATGRTGGANYGYTFGSGTRLTVV.

This clone was detected once. This sequence joins TRBV29-1 and TRBJ1-3; the D is unclear. The CDR3 runs to 11 residues. Per the germline V gene, CDR1 is SQVTM and CDR2 is ANQGSEA. The V gene lost 7 bases and the J gene lost 7 bases, with 11 bases spanning the gap. This chain's CDR3 is CSGFNGNTIYF. In DNA, the CDR3 is TGCAGCGGTTTTAACGGGAACACCATATATTTT.

On this clone itself: Other DNA sequences in the same sample also yield this CDR3. This chain uses TRBV6-5 with TRBJ1-4, with TRBD1 matching over 8 bases. From germline, CDR1 is MNHEY and CDR2 SVGAGI. Unmatched junction bases numbered 4, after V lost 0 bases and J lost 7 bases. The CDR3 extends over 15 amino acids. The CDR3: CASSYSQGAGEKLFF. In DNA, the CDR3 is TGTGCCAGCAGTTACTCGCAGGGGGCTGGTGAAAAACTGTTTTTT.

V and J are TRBV25-1 and TRBJ1-6, with D perhaps TRBD1 (6 bases). The CDR3 has 15 residues. V was trimmed by 6 bases and J by 10 bases, leaving 19 bases between them. Looked up from germline, CDR1 is MGHDK and CDR2 is SYGVNS. The CDR3: CASSEGRTVGSPLHF. DNA for the CDR3: TGTGCCAGCAGCGAAGGTCGGACAGTTGGGTCACCCCTCCACTTT.

This chain uses TRBV4-1 with TRBJ1-2; no definite D call. V lost 4 bases and J lost 2, with 14 bases in between. This CDR3 comprises 15 residues. Germline CDR1 and CDR2: MGHRA and YSYEKL. As DNA, the CDR3 is TGCGCCAGCAGCCCCAACACCTCAGGCAACTATGGCTACACCTTC. Amino acid sequence: CASSPNTSGNYGYTF.